Presented here are 3 T cell receptor beta chains from one specimen sequenced in a study of cytomegalovirus exposure and HLA in healthy donors. A multiplex PCR was run with 60 Vbeta primers and 13 Jbeta primers. Generated by immunoSEQ multiplex PCR, the TCRdb table keeps only in-frame clones and is missing some. Among 100,000 to 150,000 clones listed, 72% were seen once. Sequencing was carried out using PBMCs. The receptors derive from a man younger than 45 in good health and CMV-seronegative.

The chain links TRBV5-4 to TRBJ2-2, with D uncertain. Per germline, CDR1 SGHNT and CDR2 YYREEE (reference sequence). Trimming cost V 5 bases and J 4 bases, with 9 bases left between them. The CDR3 has 13 amino acids. Here the CDR3 DNA reads TGTGCCAGCAGACCCTATCCCACCGGGGAGCTGTTTTTT. Encoded protein: CASRPYPTGELFF.

The J gene is TRBJ2-5, the V gene TRBV28; 7 nucleotides align to TRBD1. After removal of 4 bases from V and 4 bases from J, the junction contained 12 bases not matched to a gene. Germline-derived CDR1 and CDR2 are MDHEN and SYDVKM. The CDR3 extends over 16 amino acids. CDR3 in amino acids: CASSSRYRGRRETQYF. The CDR3 DNA reads TGTGCCAGCAGTTCGCGCTACAGGGGCAGGCGAGAGACCCAGTACTTC. The whole variable domain, filled in from reference TRBV28 and TRBJ2-5, reads DVKVTQSSRYLVKRTGEKVFLECVQDMDHENMFWYRQDPGLGLRLIYFSYDVKMKEKGDIPEGYSVSREKKERFSLILESASTNQTSMYLCASSSRYRGRRETQYFGPGTRLLVL.

This clone was seen once. The V call is TRBV5-1, the J call TRBJ1-5; 7 bases agree with TRBD1. Per germline, CDR1 SGHRS and CDR2 YFSETQ. The V and J ends lost 4 bases and 1 base, in that order; junction bases with no gene match: 11. This CDR3 has 17 residues. As DNA, the CDR3 is TGCGCCAGCAGCGCGATGAACAGGGGCGGGAGCAATCAGCCCCAGCATTTT. This encodes CASSAMNRGGSNQPQHF.